This T cell receptor beta chain was captured in a study of T cell responses to AZD1222 COVID-19 vaccine. The wider study: Both about-4-week and about-12-week second-dose recipients were combined.

V dropped 3 bases and J dropped 4; count of bases not matched to a gene: 5. Germline CDR1 KGHSH, CDR2 LQKENI. There are 14 residues in the CDR3. The method was immunoSEQ multiplex PCR; TCRdb's version includes in-frame clones alone and lacks a portion of them. The table lists about 260,000 clones, 85% to 95% of them singletons. This chain joins TRBV18 and TRBJ2-7; TRBD1 aligns across 8 bases. This receptor was identified in an adult in good health. Sequenced material: peripheral blood, taken on day 0 of AZD1222 vaccination. The CDR3 nucleotides are TGTGCCAGCTCACCGGGACAGGATGGATACGAGCAGTACTTC. This sequence encodes CASSPGQDGYEQYF.